One sample yielded the 31 T cell receptor beta chains listed below, sequenced in a study of cytomegalovirus exposure and HLA in healthy donors. PCR amplification relied on 60 Vbeta primers (plus 13 Jbeta primers). Clones were sequenced by immunoSEQ multiplex PCR, and TCRdb holds only the in-frame ones, with some missing. This table holds 140,000 to 150,000 clones. The sequenced sample was PBMCs. These receptors came from a woman between 45 and 60 years old in good health and CMV-seronegative.

The chain has TRBV5-5 and TRBJ1-4; TRBD1 aligns across 8 bases. The CDR3 loop spans 18 amino acids. The V gene's germline CDR1 is SGHKS and CDR2 YYEKEE (reference sequence). V was clipped by 0 bases and J by 0 bases; unmatched bases: 7. The CDR3 region has the DNA TGTGCCAGCAGCTTGGGTTCAGGGGGCCGATCAACTAATGAAAAACTGTTTTTT. This translates into CASSLGSGGRSTNEKLFF.

This sequence joins TRBV18 and TRBJ2-7; 8 nucleotides line up with TRBD1. V was pared by 8 bases and J by 3 bases, with 15 bases of the junction left unmatched. Germline V gene lookup returns CDR1 KGHSH and CDR2 LQKENI. The CDR3 extends over 16 amino acids. CDR3 nucleotide sequence: TGTGCCAGCGCAGTGGGACAGGACCAAACCCTCTACGAGCAGTACTTC. The encoded protein is CASAVGQDQTLYEQYF.

The J gene is TRBJ1-4, the V gene TRBV28, with 7 nucleotides matching TRBD1. The CDR3 runs 13 residues. Germline V gives CDR1 MDHEN, CDR2 SYDVKM. The V segment lost 7 bases and the J segment 3 bases; nucleotides outside the gene matches: 2. The CDR3 spells CASTGQSNEKLFF. In DNA form, the CDR3 reads TGTGCCAGCACGGGACAGTCTAATGAAAAACTGTTTTTT.

The V call is TRBV11-2, the J call TRBJ1-2, with a possible D match to TRBD1 (5 bases). This CDR3 contains 16 residues. V was cut by 2 bases and J by 4 bases, with 17 bases left in between. Germline V gene data show CDR1 as SGHAT and CDR2 as FQNNGV. This chain's CDR3 is CASSLRGADGPYGYTF. The CDR3 bases are TGTGCCAGCAGCTTACGCGGGGCAGACGGTCCCTATGGCTACACCTTC.

The V call is TRBV10-3, the J call TRBJ1-5; a weak D match, TRBD1 (5 bases). The ends were cut back, 0 bases at V and 2 bases at J, with 8 bases in the middle. CDR1 and CDR2 from the germline V gene are ENHRY and SYGVKD. The CDR3 sequence is 15 residues long. This CDR3 is CAISESSRGNQPQHF. CDR3 DNA sequence: TGTGCCATCAGTGAGTCGAGCAGGGGCAATCAGCCCCAGCATTTT.

The chain couples TRBV2 to TRBJ1-5, with D maybe TRBD1 (5 bases). Germline loops: CDR1 SNHLY, CDR2 FYNNEI. This CDR3 has 15 amino acids. V was pared by 3 bases and J by 4 bases, with 13 bases between. CDR3 sequence reads: CASSEGRARNQPQHF. In DNA form, the CDR3 reads TGTGCCAGCAGTGAGGGCAGGGCCAGAAATCAGCCCCAGCATTTT.

The J gene is TRBJ2-5, the V gene TRBV28; 9 positions match TRBD1. In germline, CDR1 is MDHEN, CDR2 SYDVKM. The CDR3 sequence is 14 residues long. The J segment lost 1 base and the V segment lost 4 bases, leaving 1 base of the junction unmatched. CDR3 protein: CASSWDRAQETQYF. The CDR3 nucleotides read TGTGCCAGCAGTTGGGACAGGGCCCAAGAGACCCAGTACTTC.

This chain links TRBV11-3 with TRBJ2-7, with TRBD1 matching 8 bases. V shed 4 bases, J shed 5 bases, and the junction held 4 bases outside the gene matches. CDR3 length: 13 amino acids. Germline CDR1 is SGHNT and CDR2 is YENEEA. The CDR3 protein is CASSSGQGDEQYF. CDR3 nucleotide sequence: TGTGCCAGCAGCTCCGGACAGGGCGACGAGCAGTACTTC.

V usage is TRBV18 and J usage is TRBJ1-2; TRBD1 matches 7 bases. Germline V gene data show CDR1 as KGHSH and CDR2 as LQKENI. V gave up 1 base and J gave up 0 bases; unmatched junction bases: 14. CDR3 length: 19 residues. The CDR3 reads CASSPREKGGKNSNYGYTF. CDR3 nucleotide sequence: TGTGCCAGCTCACCACGGGAGAAAGGGGGCAAGAATTCTAACTATGGCTACACCTTC.

The J gene is TRBJ2-2, the V gene TRBV7-2, with 7 bases lining up with TRBD2. Looked up from germline, CDR1 is SGHTA and CDR2 is FQGNSA. J gave up 5 bases and V 0 bases, and 3 bases lay outside the gene matches. CDR3 length equals 15 residues. The CDR3 bases are TGTGCCAGCAGCTTAGCGGGAGGGAGGACCGGGGAGCTGTTTTTT. This gives the protein CASSLAGGRTGELFF.

This chain uses TRBV6-5 with TRBJ2-7; D not certain. Germline CDR1 MNHEY, CDR2 SVGAGI. The V gene lost 4 bases and the J gene lost 4 bases, with 8 bases spanning the gap. This CDR3 has 12 amino acids. For the CDR3, the DNA is TGTGCCAGCAGTTCCGGGTCTTACGAGCAGTACTTC. It translates to CASSSGSYEQYF.

The rearrangement uses TRBV2 and TRBJ2-7, with 12 nucleotides matching TRBD1. Germline V gene lookup returns CDR1 SNHLY and CDR2 FYNNEI. The CDR3 consists of 16 residues. V lost 7 bases and J lost 5; bases outside the gene matches: 12. CDR3 protein: CASIRGGQGARNEQYF. In DNA, the CDR3 is TGTGCCAGCATCAGAGGGGGACAGGGGGCGCGCAACGAGCAGTACTTC.

The gene calls are TRBV28 and TRBJ2-7; weak D call: TRBD2 (7 bases). The CDR3 runs 14 residues. Trimming left V 6 bases short and J 2 bases short, with 14 bases between. Germline V gives CDR1 MDHEN, CDR2 SYDVKM. In DNA form, the CDR3 reads TGTGCCAGCAGAGAGGGGGGGGCCCCCTACGAGCAGTACTTC. As protein: CASREGGAPYEQYF.

J is TRBJ2-1 and V is TRBV7-9; 8 positions match TRBD2. CDR1 and CDR2 (germline): SEHNR, FQNEAQ (reference sequence). This CDR3 comprises 18 residues. Trimming cost V 5 bases and J 2 bases; bases outside gene matches: 14. CDR3 in amino acids: CASSQYVGGGKTYNEQFF. CDR3 nucleotide sequence: TGTGCCAGCAGCCAATATGTCGGGGGGGGAAAGACCTACAATGAGCAGTTCTTC.

The CDR3 reads CASSHRVTYEQYF. As DNA, the CDR3 is TGTGCCAGCAGCCACAGGGTCACCTACGAGCAGTACTTC. The rearrangement links TRBV6-6 to TRBJ2-7, with D tentatively TRBD1 (6 bases). Looked up from germline, CDR1 is MNHNY and CDR2 is SVGAGI (reference sequence). Trimming took 6 bases from V and 2 from J, leaving 11 bases between them. The CDR3 has 13 residues.

The chain employs TRBV1 and TRBJ2-2; the table's D call, TRBD2, has no DNA check behind it. TRBV1 represents a pseudogene. The CDR3 sequence is 15 residues long. The CDR3 nucleotides are TGCACCAGCAGCCAAGTAGGTAGCGAGACCGGGGAGCTGTTTTTT. This sequence encodes CTSSQVGSETGELFF.

The chain uses TRBV6-9 and TRBJ2-1; perhaps TRBD1 as D (6 bases). The ends were cut back, 6 bases at V and 2 bases at J, with 14 bases in the middle. The CDR3 spans 15 residues. Germline CDR1 reads MNHGY; CDR2 reads SVAAGI. The CDR3 spells CASRFGQRPYNEQFF. CDR3 coding DNA: TGTGCCAGCAGATTTGGACAGCGTCCCTACAATGAGCAGTTCTTC.

V is TRBV5-6 and J is TRBJ2-1; 8 bases are shared with TRBD2. Trimming took 1 base from V and 0 from J; bases not matched to a gene: 3. Germline CDR1 is SGHDT and CDR2 is YYEEEE. CDR3 size: 16 residues. CDR3 sequence (DNA): TGTGCCAGCAGCTTGACAGCGGGGGCCTCCTACAATGAGCAGTTCTTC. Translating gives CASSLTAGASYNEQFF.

The chain links TRBV19 to TRBJ2-7, with a weak D call TRBD1 (5 bases). V was trimmed by 5 bases and J by 1 base, leaving 12 bases between them. This CDR3 spans 14 amino acids. Germline lookup yields CDR1 LNHDA and CDR2 SQIVND (reference sequence). CDR3 sequence (DNA): TGTGCCAGTAGTGCACAGGAAGGATCCTACGAGCAGTACTTC. Translated: CASSAQEGSYEQYF.

The V gene is TRBV5-1, the J gene TRBJ2-2; D is uncertain. Germline CDR1 SGHRS, CDR2 YFSETQ. The V gene lost 9 bases and the J gene lost 2 bases, with 11 bases spanning the gap. CDR3 length: 13 residues. CDR3 sequence: CATDDSNTGELFF. Written as DNA, the CDR3 is TGCGCCACCGACGACTCCAACACCGGGGAGCTGTTTTTT.

The chain couples TRBV6-6 to TRBJ1-5; D possibly corresponds to TRBD1 (6 bases). The V end was cut by 2 bases, the J end by 3 bases, with 14 bases between. Germline V gene sequence: CDR1 MNHNY, CDR2 SVGAGI (reference sequence). This CDR3 comprises 16 residues. CDR3 loop: CASSYSPDRSNQPQHF. The CDR3 DNA is TGTGCCAGCAGTTACAGTCCGGACAGATCCAATCAGCCCCAGCATTTT.

V gene TRBV5-6 combines with J gene TRBJ2-7; 10 positions agree with TRBD1. Trimming cost V 3 bases and J 9 bases; bases outside gene matches: 9. The CDR3 extends over 14 amino acids. Per germline, CDR1 SGHDT and CDR2 YYEEEE. The DNA of the CDR3 is TGTGCCAGCAGCTCCGGGACAGGGGTGTTCGTGCAGTACTTC. Encoded protein: CASSSGTGVFVQYF.

This sequence joins TRBV9 and TRBJ2-5; 7 bases are a match to TRBD2. CDR3 length equals 14 residues. CDR1 SGDLS and CDR2 YYNGEE come from the germline V gene. The J segment lost 5 bases and the V segment lost 2 bases, leaving 6 bases of the junction unmatched. CDR3 DNA sequence: TGTGCCAGCAGCGTCGGCGGGAGTAAGGAGACCCAGTACTTC. This sequence encodes CASSVGGSKETQYF. The full variable domain, rest sourced from reference TRBV9 and TRBJ2-5, is DSGVTQTPKHLITATGQRVTLRCSPRSGDLSVYWYQQSLDQGLQFLIQYYNGEERAKGNILERFSAQQFPDLHSELNLSSLELGDSALYFCASSVGGSKETQYFGPGTRLLVL.

The chain recombines TRBV5-1 with TRBJ2-7; D gene ambiguous. The CDR3 runs 14 residues. The V and J ends lost 2 bases and 0 bases respectively, with 9 bases between them. Germline CDR1 reads SGHRS; CDR2 reads YFSETQ. For the CDR3, the DNA is TGCGCCAGCAGCTTACCGGGTCCCTCCTACGAGCAGTACTTC. It codes for CASSLPGPSYEQYF.

This sequence joins TRBV15 and TRBJ2-7, with D perhaps TRBD1 (6 bases). The germline gives CDR1 LNHNV, CDR2 YYDKDF (reference sequence). The CDR3 length is 13 residues. Trimming shortened V by 3 bases and J by 7 bases, and 13 bases separated the two germline ends. CDR3 in DNA: TGTGCCACCAGCAGGGACAGCTATACGGAGCAGTACTTC. Translated: CATSRDSYTEQYF.

The chain joins TRBV27 to TRBJ1-6; D perhaps matches TRBD1 (5 bases). With 3 bases removed from V and 6 bases from J, the gap between germline ends came to 9 bases. The CDR3 covers 14 residues. CDR1 MNHEY and CDR2 SMNVEV come from the germline V gene (reference sequence). The CDR3 DNA follows: TGTGCCAGCAGTTTCGGGGGTTTTAATTCACCCCTCCACTTT. Protein sequence: CASSFGGFNSPLHF.

The chain links TRBV5-1 to TRBJ2-7, with 10 bases fitting TRBD1. V trimming: 0 bases; J trimming: 5 bases; junction bases outside the gene matches: 2. Germline assignment: CDR1 SGHRS and CDR2 YFSETQ. This CDR3 has 14 residues. In DNA form, the CDR3 reads TGCGCCAGCAGCTTGGATGGGACAGGGGACGAGCAGTACTTC. Protein sequence: CASSLDGTGDEQYF.

The V gene is TRBV30, the J gene TRBJ2-2; unclear D gene. Germline loops: CDR1 GTSNPN, CDR2 SVGIG (reference sequence). CDR3 size: 16 residues. Trimming removed 8 bases at V and 1 base at J, with 20 bases between. The CDR3 here is CAVTRIALGNTGELFF. DNA of the CDR3: TGTGCCGTCACCCGGATAGCCTTGGGGAACACCGGGGAGCTGTTTTTT.

This sequence joins TRBV30 and TRBJ1-6; D might be TRBD1 (6 bases). Trimming shortened V by 4 bases and J by 4 bases, and 17 bases separated the two germline ends. Germline V gene sequence: CDR1 GTSNPN, CDR2 SVGIG (reference sequence). The CDR3 is 16 amino acids. The CDR3 here is CAWTHGQLRYNSPLHF. CDR3 DNA sequence: TGTGCCTGGACCCACGGACAGCTACGGTATAATTCACCCCTCCACTTT. Variable domain in full (rest from reference TRBV30 and TRBJ1-6): SQTIHQWPATLVQPVGSPLSLECTVEGTSNPNLYWYRQAAGRGLQLLFYSVGIGQISSEVPQNLSASRPQDRQFILSSKKLLLSDSGFYLCAWTHGQLRYNSPLHFGNGTRLTVT.

V usage is TRBV28 and J usage is TRBJ1-5; D not certain. Germline values: CDR1 MDHEN, CDR2 SYDVKM. Trimming took off 3 bases at V and 4 bases at J, with 4 bases between the two ends. CDR3 size: 12 residues. The CDR3 DNA reads TGTGCCAGCAGTTTCCCGAATCAGCCCCAGCATTTT. As protein: CASSFPNQPQHF.

This CDR3 is CASSLGGFGEQYF. The CDR3 DNA sequence: TGTGCCAGCAGTTTAGGAGGGTTCGGCGAGCAGTACTTC. V is TRBV28 and J is TRBJ2-7; perhaps TRBD2 as D (6 bases). Germline CDR1 MDHEN, CDR2 SYDVKM. The CDR3 totals 13 residues. V lost 2 bases and J 6 bases, leaving 11 bases between the germline ends.